These T cell receptor beta chains were read from a single sample in a study of CD8 T cells in Susac syndrome. One entry per CDR3 protein results from TCRdb running MiXCR on the immunoSEQ multiplex PCR reads. The sample yields approximately 220,000 distinct CDR3 sequences, about 93% seen once. The material sequenced was CD8+ T cells from PBMCs. These receptors all stem from a human donor with multiple sclerosis. CDR3s include the opening cysteine and the closing phenylalanine or tryptophan. D genes are given only for firm matches. Size is stated for part of the rows, as once, few or many counts, or as a class when the clone is expanded.

D gene,clone size,V gene,J gene,CDR3 DNA,CDR3 protein
NA,NA,TRBV2,TRBJ1-2,TGTGCCAGCCAGGAGGGAAATGGGTATGGCTACACCTTC,CASQEGNGYGYTF
TRBD2,NA,TRBV3-1,TRBJ2-5,TGTGCCAGCAGCCAAGGGACTAGCGGGGGGGCCTCGGAGACCCAGTACTTC,CASSQGTSGGASETQYF
NA,few,TRBV9,TRBJ2-3,TGTGCCAGCTCGCTCACTAGCACAGATACGCAGTATTTT,CASSLTSTDTQYF
NA,NA,TRBV13,TRBJ2-1,TGTGCCAGCAGCTTAATGGGGGAAAATAGAAATGAGCAGTTCTTC,CASSLMGENRNEQFF
TRBD2,NA,TRBV19,TRBJ2-7,TGTGCCAGTAGTATAGATTCGAGCGGGAGGGTCCACGAGCAGTACTTC,CASSIDSSGRVHEQYF
NA,NA,TRBV5-5,TRBJ2-7,TGTGCCAGCAGCTTGGATTGGGGGAGCCCCTCCTACGAGCAGTACTTC,CASSLDWGSPSYEQYF
TRBD1,NA,TRBV9,TRBJ2-3,TGTGCCAGCAGCAACCCAGGGACAGGGGGCACAGATACGCAGTATTTT,CASSNPGTGGTDTQYF
NA,NA,TRBV5-4,TRBJ1-2,TGTGCCAGCATCTCTTCGGGGTCTGCGTATGGCTACACCTTC,CASISSGSAYGYTF
NA,once,TRBV19,TRBJ2-1,TGTGCCAGTAGTAGCGGGGCTAGCTCCTACAATGAGCAGTTCTTC,CASSSGASSYNEQFF
NA,NA,TRBV5-6,TRBJ1-1,TGTGCCAGCAGCTTGCATCCAACTGAAGCTTTCTTT,CASSLHPTEAFF
NA,NA,TRBV27,TRBJ2-2,TGTGCCAGCAGTTTAGTGCGGGGGCCAGGACCCGGGGAGCTGTTTTTT,CASSLVRGPGPGELFF
NA,NA,TRBV2,TRBJ2-3,TGTGCCAGCAGGGATCAGACCCCCCCTAGGGATACGCAGTATTTT,CASRDQTPPRDTQYF
NA,NA,TRBV29-1,TRBJ2-7,TGCAGCGCCCGCCTCGACAGCGCACCCTACGAGCAGTACTTC,CSARLDSAPYEQYF
NA,NA,TRBV27,TRBJ2-1,TGTGCCAGCAGTTTGGGTGTCCCTAGCTCCTACAATGAGCAGTTCTTC,CASSLGVPSSYNEQFF
NA,NA,TRBV6-2/TRBV6-3,TRBJ2-5,TGTGCCAGCAGCAAACCGGGACCCCAGAGACAGTACTTC,CASSKPGPQRQYF
TRBD1,NA,TRBV12-3/TRBV12-4,TRBJ1-2,TGTGCCACTGCGGGACAGCCCTATGGCTACACCTTC,CATAGQPYGYTF
NA,NA,TRBV13,TRBJ1-2,TGTGCCAGCAGCTTAGTCGGGGGCGGCATTCATGGCTACACCTTC,CASSLVGGGIHGYTF
TRBD1,NA,TRBV12-3/TRBV12-4,TRBJ2-7,TGTGCCAGCAGTGTGGACAGGACGTACGAGCAGTACTTC,CASSVDRTYEQYF
NA,NA,TRBV2,TRBJ2-3,TGTGCCAGCAGGCAGGGGCATGAAGATACGCAGTATTTT,CASRQGHEDTQYF
NA,NA,TRBV19,TRBJ1-4,TGTGCCAGTAGTGGGGCGAGGGACCCTAATGAAAAACTGTTTTTT,CASSGARDPNEKLFF
TRBD2,NA,TRBV7-2,TRBJ2-1,TGTGCCAGCAGCTTCCACCCGACTAGCCTCTCCTACAATGAGCAGTTCTTC,CASSFHPTSLSYNEQFF
TRBD2,NA,TRBV6-2/TRBV6-3,TRBJ2-5,TGTGCCAGCAGCCCCGGGACTAGCGGGGGGCAGGGAGAGACCCAGTACTTC,CASSPGTSGGQGETQYF
NA,once,TRBV5-1,TRBJ2-7,TGCGCCAGCAGCCTTGAGGAGGCCAACTCTCTCTACGAGCAGTACTTC,CASSLEEANSLYEQYF
TRBD1,NA,TRBV3-1,TRBJ1-2,TGTGCCAGCCGCGGGGACAGCTTCATTTCTAACTATGGCTACACCTTC,CASRGDSFISNYGYTF
NA,NA,TRBV13,TRBJ1-5,TGTGCCAGCAGCGCCGGGCGCTCAAAGCCCCAGCATTTT,CASSAGRSKPQHF
NA,once,TRBV10-3,TRBJ1-2,TGTGCCATCAGCGCGACTCCGGACAACTATGGCTACACCTTC,CAISATPDNYGYTF
NA,NA,TRBV2,TRBJ1-6,TGTGCCAGCAGGCCAGGGCATTCACCCCTCCACTTT,CASRPGHSPLHF
NA,NA,TRBV4-1,TRBJ2-7,TGCACCAGCAGCCAAGGAGGCTACGAGCAGTACTTC,CTSSQGGYEQYF
NA,NA,TRBV5-1,TRBJ1-5,TGCGCCAGCCAATGGGGAGGGCTCAGGAATCAGCCCCAGCATTTT,CASQWGGLRNQPQHF
NA,NA,TRBV7-6,TRBJ1-4,TGTGCCAGCAGCTTAGGGGAACAGGTTCCAGAAAAACTGTTTTTT,CASSLGEQVPEKLFF
TRBD2,once,TRBV27,TRBJ2-1,TGTGCCAGCAGTCTAGCGGGGATGTACAATGAGCAGTTCTTC,CASSLAGMYNEQFF
NA,NA,TRBV4-1,TRBJ2-5,TGCGCCAGCAGCCAAGCCGTCTCGGAGACCCAGTACTTC,CASSQAVSETQYF
NA,NA,TRBV7-9,TRBJ2-7,TGTGCCAGCAGCTTAGAAGCCCAGGGGATGATATACGAGCAGTACTTC,CASSLEAQGMIYEQYF
NA,NA,TRBV4-1,TRBJ1-1,TGCGCCAGCAGCCAAGGGTCTAGGGGGACTGAAGCTTTCTTT,CASSQGSRGTEAFF
NA,NA,TRBV27,TRBJ1-4,TGTGCCACCCAACAGTCAACTAATGAAAAACTGTTTTTT,CATQQSTNEKLFF
TRBD2,NA,TRBV7-6,TRBJ2-5,TGTGCCAGCAGTTTAAATCCGGGACTAGCGGGGGAGACCCAGTACTTC,CASSLNPGLAGETQYF
NA,NA,TRBV12-3/TRBV12-4,TRBJ2-5,TGTGCCAGCACCCAGCAGGCCCAGCGAGAGACCCAGTACTTC,CASTQQAQRETQYF
NA,NA,TRBV5-1,TRBJ2-6,TGCGCCAGCAGATCCCCAGCGATATCTGGGGCCAACGTCCTGACTTTC,CASRSPAISGANVLTF
NA,once,TRBV6-5,TRBJ1-2,TGTGCCAGCAGCACCTCGACATACCTCTATGGCTACACCTTC,CASSTSTYLYGYTF
TRBD1,NA,TRBV4-1,TRBJ1-1,TGCGCCAGCAGCCCCTTACATACAGGGGCTGAAGCTTTCTTT,CASSPLHTGAEAFF
NA,NA,TRBV29-1,TRBJ2-1,TGCAGCGTTGGTGGAGGGCGGTACAATGAGCAGTTCTTC,CSVGGGRYNEQFF
NA,NA,TRBV19,TRBJ1-1,TGTGCCAGTAGTCCCGGACAGTTTGAAGCTTTCTTT,CASSPGQFEAFF
NA,NA,TRBV25-1,TRBJ1-2,TGTGCCAGCAGTGACCCCAGGGACTTGAATGGCTACACCTTC,CASSDPRDLNGYTF
NA,NA,TRBV12-3/TRBV12-4,TRBJ2-2,TGTGCCAGTTTCAGGGAGATCGGGGAGCTGTTTTTT,CASFREIGELFF
TRBD1,NA,TRBV12-3/TRBV12-4,TRBJ2-1,TGTGCCAGCAGACAGGGGTCGTTGGATGAGCAGTTCTTC,CASRQGSLDEQFF
NA,NA,TRBV6-1,TRBJ1-1,TGTGCCAGCAGTGCGAAGGGGGAGGTGAGGCACACTGAAGCTTTCTTT,CASSAKGEVRHTEAFF
NA,NA,TRBV6-5,TRBJ2-5,TGTGCCAGCAGGGGGGGAGAACTAGAGACCCAGTACTTC,CASRGGELETQYF
NA,NA,TRBV7-9,TRBJ1-5,TGTGCCAGCAGATCTGATAATCAGCCCCAGCATTTT,CASRSDNQPQHF
NA,NA,TRBV19,TRBJ2-7,TGTGCCAGTAGTCGCGACGGATTATCCTACGAGCAGTACTTC,CASSRDGLSYEQYF
NA,once,TRBV15,TRBJ2-1,TGTGCCACCAGCGTTTCACTCCGAGGCAATGAGCAGTTCTTC,CATSVSLRGNEQFF
NA,NA,TRBV28,TRBJ2-3,TGTGCCAGCACCTCGGGGAGTAGCACAGATACGCAGTATTTT,CASTSGSSTDTQYF
NA,NA,TRBV24-1,TRBJ1-4,TGTGCCACCAGTGATTCGCAGGGACTGTTTTTT,CATSDSQGLFF
NA,once,TRBV5-6,TRBJ2-3,TGTGCCAGCGCTCCGCTCGGGTCGTACCGAAATACAGATACGCAGTATTTT,CASAPLGSYRNTDTQYF
NA,once,TRBV4-2,TRBJ2-2,TGTGCCAGCAGCCAAGGTCCCGCCCCCAACACCGGGGAGCTGTTTTTT,CASSQGPAPNTGELFF
NA,NA,TRBV19,TRBJ1-4,TGTGCCAGTAGTATGGTCCCTAATGAAAAACTGTTTTTT,CASSMVPNEKLFF